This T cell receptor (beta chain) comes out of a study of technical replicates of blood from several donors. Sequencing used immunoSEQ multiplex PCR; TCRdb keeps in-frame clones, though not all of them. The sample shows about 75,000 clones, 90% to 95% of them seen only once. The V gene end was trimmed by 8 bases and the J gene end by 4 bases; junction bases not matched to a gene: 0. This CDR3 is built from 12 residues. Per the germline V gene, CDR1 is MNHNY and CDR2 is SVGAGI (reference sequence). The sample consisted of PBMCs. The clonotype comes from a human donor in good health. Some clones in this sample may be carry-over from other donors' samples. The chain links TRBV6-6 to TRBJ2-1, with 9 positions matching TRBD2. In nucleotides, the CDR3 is TGTGCCAGCCTAGCGGGATACAATGAGCAGTTCTTC. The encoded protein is CASLAGYNEQFF.